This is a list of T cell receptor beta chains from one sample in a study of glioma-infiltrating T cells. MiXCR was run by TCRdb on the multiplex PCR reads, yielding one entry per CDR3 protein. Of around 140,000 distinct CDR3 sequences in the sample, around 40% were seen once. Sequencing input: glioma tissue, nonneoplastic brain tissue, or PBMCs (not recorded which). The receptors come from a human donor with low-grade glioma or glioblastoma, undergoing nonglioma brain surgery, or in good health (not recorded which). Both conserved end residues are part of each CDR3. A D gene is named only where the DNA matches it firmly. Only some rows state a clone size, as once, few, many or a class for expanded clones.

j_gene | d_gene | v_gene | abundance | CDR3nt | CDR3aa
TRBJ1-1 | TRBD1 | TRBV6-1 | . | TGTGCCAGCAATCCGACAGGGGCCGCCCCTGAAGCTTTCTTT | CASNPTGAAPEAFF
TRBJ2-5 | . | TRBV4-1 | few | TGCGCCAGCAGCAGGGGCGATCAGGAGACCCAGTACTTC | CASSRGDQETQYF
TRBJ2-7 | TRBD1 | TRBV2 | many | TGTGCCAGCAGACTAGGACAGGGCCGAACCTACGAGCAGTACTTC | CASRLGQGRTYEQYF
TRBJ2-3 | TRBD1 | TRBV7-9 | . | TGTGCCAGCAGCTTACGACAGGGAACAGATACGCAGTATTTT | CASSLRQGTDTQYF
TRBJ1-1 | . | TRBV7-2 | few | TGTGCCAGGGTTGTATTAGGGGCAGGGTTGAACACTGAAGCTTTCTTT | CARVVLGAGLNTEAFF
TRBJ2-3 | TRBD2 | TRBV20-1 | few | TGCAGTGCTAGAGATGGGCGACTAGCGGGAGATACGCAGTATTTT | CSARDGRLAGDTQYF
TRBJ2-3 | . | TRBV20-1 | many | TGCAGTGCTAGCCAAGGGGGCACAGATACGCAGTATTTT | CSASQGGTDTQYF
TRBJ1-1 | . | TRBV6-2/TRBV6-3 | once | TGTGCCAGCAGTTTAACAGCGAACACTGAAGATTTCTTT | CASSLTANTEDFF
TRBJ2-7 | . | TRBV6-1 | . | TGTGCCAGCAGGCCAGGGGGGGTGTTCGAGCAGTACTTC | CASRPGGVFEQYF
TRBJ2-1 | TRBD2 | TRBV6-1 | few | TGTGCCAGCAGTGCACCGGGACTAGCGATGTATGAGCAGTTCTTC | CASSAPGLAMYEQFF
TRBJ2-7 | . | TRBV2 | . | TGTGCCAGCAGTGACGGGGTCTCTACCTACGAGCAGTACTTC | CASSDGVSTYEQYF
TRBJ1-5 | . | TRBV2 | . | TGTGCCAGCAGTGAAGGGGGGCTGAGCAATCAGCCCCAGCATTTT | CASSEGGLSNQPQHF
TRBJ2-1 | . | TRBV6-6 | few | TGTGCCAGCAGTTACTACCTTAGGAATGAGCAGTTCTTC | CASSYYLRNEQFF
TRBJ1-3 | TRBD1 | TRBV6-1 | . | TGTGCCAGCAGTATTTCGGGACAGTTCTCTTGGGACACCATATATTTT | CASSISGQFSWDTIYF
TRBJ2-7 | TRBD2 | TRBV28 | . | TGTGCCAGCTCCCCCCTCCTCATAGGGACTAGCACTTACGAGCAGTACTTC | CASSPLLIGTSTYEQYF
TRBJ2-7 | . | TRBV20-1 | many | TGCAGTGCTAGCCAAGTTTACGAGCAGTACTTC | CSASQVYEQYF
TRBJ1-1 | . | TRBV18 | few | TGTGCCAGCTCACCGAGGAGGGCAGCGAACACTGAAGCTTTCTTT | CASSPRRAANTEAFF
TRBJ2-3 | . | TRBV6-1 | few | TGTGCCAGCAGTGTGGTCCAGCAGAACACAGATACGCAGTATTTT | CASSVVQQNTDTQYF
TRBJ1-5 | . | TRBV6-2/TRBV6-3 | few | TGTGCCAGCAGTGGCTACCGGGGCGGACAGCCCCAGCATTTT | CASSGYRGGQPQHF
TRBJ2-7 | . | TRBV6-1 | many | TGTGCCACGGGCGGCCCTCGGAGCTCCTACGAGCAGTACTTC | CATGGPRSSYEQYF
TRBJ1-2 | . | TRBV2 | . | TGTGCCAGCAGCCCGGATTCGGAATATGGCTACACCTTC | CASSPDSEYGYTF
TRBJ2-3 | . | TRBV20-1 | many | TGCAGTGCTAGCACAGATACGCAGTATTTT | CSASTDTQYF
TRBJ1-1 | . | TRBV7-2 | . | TGTGCCAGCAGCCCAATCCGGGGCATTAACACTGAAGCTTTCTTT | CASSPIRGINTEAFF
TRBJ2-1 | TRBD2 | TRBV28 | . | TGTGCCAGCAGCTCTAGCGGGGTCGGGTATGAGCAGTTCTTC | CASSSSGVGYEQFF
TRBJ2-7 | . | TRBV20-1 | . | TGCAGTGCGAGGGGGGGACTATCCCACGAGCAGTACTTC | CSARGGLSHEQYF
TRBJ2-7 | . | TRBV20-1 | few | TGCAGTGCTAGGTACTTCTCCTACGAGCAGTACTTC | CSARYFSYEQYF
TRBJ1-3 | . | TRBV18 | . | TGTGCCAGCTCACAATACAGTTCCCTCTCTGGAAACACCATATATTTT | CASSQYSSLSGNTIYF
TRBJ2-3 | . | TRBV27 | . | TGTGCCAGCAGTATATTAGCGGCGTCTAGCACAGATACGCAGTATTTT | CASSILAASSTDTQYF
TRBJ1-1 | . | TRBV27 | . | TGTGCCAGCAGTTTTTGGGGGGGCACTGAAGCTTTCTTT | CASSFWGGTEAFF
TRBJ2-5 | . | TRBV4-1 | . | TGCGCCAGCAGCCAAGATGTCAGGGAAGGCGAGACCCAGTACTTC | CASSQDVREGETQYF
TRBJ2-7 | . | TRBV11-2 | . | TGTGCCAGCAGCTTAGGAGTGGCCTACGAGCAGTACTTC | CASSLGVAYEQYF
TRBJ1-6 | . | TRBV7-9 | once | TGTGCCCGCAGCTTGACGGCGGATTCACCCCTCCACTTT | CARSLTADSPLHF
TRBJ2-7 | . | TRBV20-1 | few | TGCAGTGCAGAAGGGGGTCAAACCTACGAGCAGTACTTC | CSAEGGQTYEQYF
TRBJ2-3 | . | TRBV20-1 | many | TGCAGTGCTAGAACCTCAGGGGCCGATACGCAGTATTTT | CSARTSGADTQYF
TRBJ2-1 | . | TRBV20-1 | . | TGCAGTGCTAGAGTTGGGGGGAACAATGAGCAGTTCTTC | CSARVGGNNEQFF
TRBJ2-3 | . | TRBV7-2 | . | TGTGCCAGCAGATGGGGGGGGGCCCCTAGCACAGATACGCAGTATTTT | CASRWGGAPSTDTQYF
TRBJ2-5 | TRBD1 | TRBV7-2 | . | TGTGCCAGCAGCCGCCGGGACAGGGATCAAGAGACCCAGTACTTC | CASSRRDRDQETQYF
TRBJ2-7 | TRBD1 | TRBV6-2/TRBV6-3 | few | TGTGCCAGCAGTTACGCGACCGGGACAGGGAACTCCTACGAGCAGTACTTC | CASSYATGTGNSYEQYF
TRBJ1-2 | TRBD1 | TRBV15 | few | TGTGCCACCAGCCGCCAGACAGGGGGCGACGGCTACACCTTC | CATSRQTGGDGYTF
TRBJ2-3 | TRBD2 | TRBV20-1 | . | TGCAGTGCAAGGGGGCGGGAGGGCCCAGATACGCAGTATTTT | CSARGREGPDTQYF
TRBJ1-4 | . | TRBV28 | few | TGTGCCACCGCGACAGCAACTAATGAAAAACTGTTTTTT | CATATATNEKLFF
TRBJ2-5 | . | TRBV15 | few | TGTGCCACCAGCAGAGATATTACCCTTCAAGAGACCCAGTACTTC | CATSRDITLQETQYF
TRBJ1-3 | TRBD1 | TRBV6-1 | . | TGTGCCAGCAGTCCACAGGGGACCTCTGGAAAGACCATATATTTT | CASSPQGTSGKTIYF
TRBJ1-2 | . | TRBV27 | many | TGTGCCAGCAGCCCGGGGGGGCCGCGGGGCTACACCTTC | CASSPGGPRGYTF
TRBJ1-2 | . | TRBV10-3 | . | TGTGCCATCAGTGATCGGGGAAGCAACTATGGCTACACCTTC | CAISDRGSNYGYTF
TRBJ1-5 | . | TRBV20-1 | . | TGCAGTGCTATGTTTAACGGGGACGTCCGCAATCAGCCCCAGCATTTT | CSAMFNGDVRNQPQHF
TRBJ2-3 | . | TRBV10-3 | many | TGTGCCATCTCCGTAACTAGCACAGATACGCAGTATTTT | CAISVTSTDTQYF
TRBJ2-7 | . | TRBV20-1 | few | TGCAGTGCCGATAAGGGGTCGGACGGGCTCTCTTACGAGCAGTACTTC | CSADKGSDGLSYEQYF
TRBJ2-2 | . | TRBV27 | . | TGTGCCAGCAGTTTATCTGCCAGGGTGGACACCGGGGAGCTGTTTTTT | CASSLSARVDTGELFF